This T cell receptor (beta chain) was obtained from a study of T cells in Graves' hyperthyroidism and ophthalmopathy. Study as a whole: At the time of initial diagnosis and before any treatment, peripheral blood was collected.

This clonotype was seen at least ten times. RNA transcripts were the template for amplifying TCR beta CDR3 regions. RT-PCR in the first round (using the HTBI primer set) targeted the TCR CDR3. TCRdb re-called the multiplex PCR reads with MiXCR, one entry per CDR3 protein. This table holds approximately 610,000 distinct CDR3 sequences, over 12% found once. V trimming: 1 base; J trimming: 6 bases; junction bases outside the gene matches: 9. This CDR3 has 16 amino acids. Source material: blood. The V call is TRBV12-3 or TRBV12-4, the J call TRBJ2-4; 7 bases map to TRBD2. The receptor's source is a woman aged 35 to 49 with Graves' ophthalmopathy. CDR3 in DNA: TGTGCCAGCAGTTTAGATCTGGGACTACGAAGAAACATTCAGTACTTC. Translating it yields CASSLDLGLRRNIQYF.